Sequencing of this TCR beta chain was carried out in a study of cytomegalovirus exposure and HLA in healthy donors. Across the study: From donors who were HLA-typed, an early data release held around 85 million unique TCRs.

V trimming: 3 bases; J trimming: 3 bases; junction bases outside the gene matches: 3. Per germline, CDR1 PRHDT and CDR2 FYEKMQ (reference sequence). CDR3 length: 14 residues. Points from the study as a whole: Productive status was seen about 90% or about 30% of the time for most TCR beta V segments in an earlier analysis. Clonal expansion was found to be greater in HLA-associated TCR beta chains than in equally common others in a later analysis.

Concerning this clone itself: Its target is unknown.

The PCR had 60 Vbeta and 13 Jbeta primers. Original data processing: In a later analysis, around 10 million of approximately 80 million unique beta chains occurred in at least two donors. The protocol was immunoSEQ multiplex PCR, while the TCRdb copy is restricted to in-frame clones and leaves out a portion. V, J and clone size derive from that table, while D and trimming were established from the DNA sequence. The sample lists under 150,000 clones, about 61% occurring once. The sample consisted of PBMCs. This receptor was obtained from a man between 18 and 35 years old in good health and CMV-seropositive. The gene calls are TRBV13 and TRBJ2-7; 9 positions agree with TRBD1. CDR3 sequence: CASSLGTGLYEQYF. In nucleotides, the CDR3 is TGTGCCAGCAGCTTGGGGACAGGGCTCTACGAGCAGTACTTC.